This is a list of T cell receptor beta chains from one sample in a study of shared clonotypes between healthy human individuals. The assay was immunoSEQ multiplex PCR, and TCRdb's table has in-frame clones only and misses some. The sample contains 1 million to 1.2 million clones, approximately 77% of which appear only once. The source material was memory CD4+ T cells from PBMCs. Receptor source: a man aged 18 to 30 in good health. Some clones in this sample may be carry-over from other donors' samples. The CDR3 runs from the conserved cysteine through the conserved F or W. Fields, in order: clone size, J gene, D gene, V gene, CDR3 protein. A D gene is named only where the DNA matches it firmly. Some rows have no size entry. The others give once, few or many, or a class for an expanded clone.

- | TRBJ2-5 | TRBD2 | TRBV5-4 | CASSPLSGGGQETQYF
- | TRBJ1-4 | - | TRBV30 | CAWSVKADEKLFF
- | TRBJ2-1 | - | TRBV27 | CASSSGTKGVGEQFF
once | TRBJ2-7 | - | TRBV7-2 | CASSSQGTSYEQYF
- | TRBJ1-1 | - | TRBV5-1 | CASSRGGLEEAFF
- | TRBJ2-5 | - | TRBV6-6 | CASSDGAQETQYF
- | TRBJ1-5 | - | TRBV6-1 | CASSEQGGPQHF
- | TRBJ2-1 | TRBD2 | TRBV6-6 | CASSTTSGSSYNEQFF
- | TRBJ1-1 | - | TRBV2 | CASRGVGVSTEAFF
- | TRBJ2-7 | TRBD1 | TRBV30 | CAWSVFGTGVLYEQYF
- | TRBJ1-4 | TRBD1 | TRBV28 | CASSWGQSNEKLFF
- | TRBJ1-2 | - | TRBV7-9 | CASAPGAAYGYTF
- | TRBJ2-7 | - | TRBV9 | CASSVTGGPLGQYF
once | TRBJ2-5 | - | TRBV2 | CASSYDRETQYF
- | TRBJ1-1 | TRBD1 | TRBV4-3 | CASSQDLFGTGVAFF
- | TRBJ1-3 | TRBD1 | TRBV28 | CASSVTGVSAGNTIYF
- | TRBJ2-2 | TRBD1 | TRBV18 | CASSLGQGNTGELFF
- | TRBJ1-6 | TRBD1 | TRBV7-2 | CASSLRPGQGYSPLHF
- | TRBJ1-1 | TRBD1 | TRBV6-5 | CASSRGENTEAFF
- | TRBJ2-7 | - | TRBV11-3 | CASSLGREVRHEQYF
- | TRBJ2-3 | - | TRBV25-1 | CASSEPGGRTDTQYF
- | TRBJ1-1 | TRBD1 | TRBV9 | CASSVGGTGAGTEAFF